The 22 T cell receptor beta chains given below trace back to one sample, sequenced in a study of T cell responses to AZD1222 COVID-19 vaccine. Sequenced by immunoSEQ multiplex PCR; TCRdb stores in-frame clones only, minus some. The repertoire holds over 150,000 clones, with 75% to 90% as singletons. The sequenced sample was peripheral blood, obtained on day 0 of AZD1222 vaccination. The receptor set was obtained from an adult in good health.

The chain employs TRBV27 and TRBJ1-4, with 7 positions matching TRBD1. Germline V CDR1 and CDR2: MNHEY, SMNVEV (reference sequence). V was pared by 6 bases and J by 0 bases, with 7 bases of the junction left unmatched. The CDR3 is 16 residues long. Written as DNA, the CDR3 is TGTGCCAGCAGGAACCGACAGGGATCAACTAATGAAAAACTGTTTTTT. It specifies CASRNRQGSTNEKLFF. The full variable domain, with the rest looked up from reference TRBV27 and TRBJ1-4, is EAQVTQNPRYLITVTGKKLTVTCSQNMNHEYMSWYRQDPGLGLRQIYYSMNVEVTDKGDVPEGYKVSRKEKRNFPLILESPSPNQTSLYFCASRNRQGSTNEKLFFGSGTQLSVL.

The chain has TRBV7-8 and TRBJ1-1; TRBD1 aligns across 9 bases. Germline values: CDR1 SGHVS, CDR2 FQNEAQ. Germline trimming cut 7 bases from V and 6 bases from J; bases unmatched to any gene: 9. The CDR3 length is 14 residues. This CDR3 reads CASITQGAGAEAFF. The CDR3 region has the DNA TGTGCCAGCATCACACAGGGGGCCGGCGCTGAAGCTTTCTTT.

V usage is TRBV5-6 and J usage is TRBJ1-2; 7 bases agree with TRBD1. The CDR3 loop spans 14 amino acids. V lost 3 bases, J lost 7 bases, and 9 bases stayed unmatched. Looked up from germline, CDR1 is SGHDT and CDR2 is YYEEEE. The CDR3 DNA is TGTGCCAGCAGCTGGAACAGGGGATCGAGTGGCTACACCTTC. Amino acids: CASSWNRGSSGYTF.

This chain links TRBV2 with TRBJ2-1; TRBD2 matches at 16 bases. Germline V CDR1 and CDR2: SNHLY, FYNNEI. This CDR3 contains 18 residues. The V and J ends lost 8 bases and 7 bases, in that order; junction bases with no gene match: 14. The DNA of the CDR3 is TGTGCCAGCCGATTTCCGGGACTAGCGGGAGGGCCGAGGAATGAGCAGTTCTTC. This encodes CASRFPGLAGGPRNEQFF.

The V and J genes are TRBV11-2 and TRBJ1-1; D unclear. V was clipped by 5 bases and J by 6 bases, with 16 bases between them. CDR3 size: 14 residues. Germline V CDR1 and CDR2: SGHAT, FQNNGV. CDR3 nucleotide sequence: TGTGCCAGCAGCCCCCAAATTGGACTCTCTGAAGCTTTCTTT. Residues: CASSPQIGLSEAFF.

This sequence joins TRBV29-1 and TRBJ2-1, with 13 bases aligning to TRBD2. Looked up from germline, CDR1 is SQVTM and CDR2 is ANQGSEA. This CDR3 spans 18 amino acids. Unmatched junction bases numbered 15, after V lost 6 bases and J lost 4 bases. CDR3 nucleotides: TGCAGCGTGGTTAGGCCCAGTAAGGGACTAGCGGGGTACAATGAGCAGTTCTTC. Its translation is CSVVRPSKGLAGYNEQFF.

This rearrangement joins TRBV29-1 to TRBJ1-1, with TRBD1 identical over 10 bases. The V segment lost 3 bases and the J segment 1 base; nucleotides outside the gene matches: 5. Germline V CDR1 and CDR2: SQVTM, ANQGSEA. This CDR3 has 15 amino acids. CDR3 protein: CSVDLRDRGNTEAFF. In DNA, the CDR3 is TGCAGCGTTGATTTGCGGGACAGGGGGAACACTGAAGCTTTCTTT.

This clone showed up just once. This chain uses TRBV6-5 with TRBJ2-1; TRBD2 matches 12 bases. Per germline, CDR1 MNHEY and CDR2 SVGAGI. The J segment lost 7 bases and the V segment lost 6 bases, leaving 7 bases of the junction unmatched. The CDR3 is 15 residues long. In nucleotides, the CDR3 is TGTGCCAGCAGAACGACTAGCGGGAGAACAAATGAGCAGTTCTTC. Translated, it gives CASRTTSGRTNEQFF.

The chain links TRBV7-9 to TRBJ1-1; TRBD1 aligns across 7 bases. Trimming took 5 bases from V and 7 from J; bases not matched to a gene: 10. This CDR3 region has 14 residues. CDR1 and CDR2 (germline): SEHNR, FQNEAQ (reference sequence). CDR3 sequence reads: CASSPGDRYNEAFF. As DNA, the CDR3 is TGTGCCAGCAGCCCGGGGGACAGATATAATGAAGCTTTCTTT.

This chain uses TRBV6-2 or TRBV6-3 with TRBJ1-3, with no clear D. CDR1 and CDR2 (germline): MNHEY, SVGEGT. The V and J ends lost 2 bases and 4 bases respectively, with 6 bases between them. The CDR3 runs to 13 residues. The CDR3 DNA is TGTGCCAGCAGTTACGCCACCGGAAACACCATATATTTT. Translation: CASSYATGNTIYF.

This rearrangement joins TRBV5-6 to TRBJ2-3; a possible D gene is TRBD1 (6 bases). This CDR3 spans 16 amino acids. Germline lookup yields CDR1 SGHDT and CDR2 YYEEEE. Trimming stripped 4 bases from V and 5 bases from J, with 20 bases between. The CDR3, as DNA: TGTGCCAGCAGCGCGGAACAGGGTCCTGGGGAAGATACGCAGTATTTT. Its translation: CASSAEQGPGEDTQYF.

The chain links TRBV7-7 to TRBJ2-7, with D uncertain. CDR3 length: 15 residues. Germline assignment: CDR1 SSHAT and CDR2 FNYEAQ (reference sequence). V lost 1 base and J lost 0, with 10 bases in between. The CDR3: CASSLGAENSYEQYF. The CDR3 DNA reads TGTGCCAGCAGCTTAGGGGCAGAGAACTCCTACGAGCAGTACTTC.

The chain carries TRBV10-2 and TRBJ1-2; D is perhaps TRBD1 (5 bases). V lost 3 bases to trimming and J lost 4 bases, with 15 bases between them. The CDR3 is 15 residues long. The germline CDR1 and CDR2 sequences are WSHSY and SAAADI. In DNA form, the CDR3 reads TGCGCCAGCAGTGAAGAGACAGCGGTTAGCTATGGCTACACCTTC. Translation: CASSEETAVSYGYTF.

Written as DNA, the CDR3 is TGTGCCAGCAGTAGAGACAGCCACTATGGCTACACCTTC. It yields the protein CASSRDSHYGYTF. The gene calls are TRBV6-5 and TRBJ1-2; weak D call: TRBD1 (5 bases). The CDR3 has 13 amino acids. Looked up from germline, CDR1 is MNHEY and CDR2 is SVGAGI. The ends were cut back, 5 bases at V and 3 bases at J, with 10 bases in the middle.

On this clone: One end of the junction varies from germline; a read error may be responsible. The genes are TRBV27 and TRBJ2-3; D remains ambiguous. Looked up from germline, CDR1 is MNHEY and CDR2 is SMNVEV (reference sequence). This CDR3 comprises 12 residues. CDR3 DNA: TGTGCCACCAGTCACCTCACAGATACGCAGTATTTT. Translating gives CATSHLTDTQYF.

The chain couples TRBV5-4 to TRBJ2-7; 7 bases align to TRBD2. The CDR3 has 17 residues. J was trimmed by 3 bases and V by 4 bases; bases with no gene match: 16. Germline CDR1 SGHNT, CDR2 YYREEE (reference sequence). This CDR3 reads CASSREVARGRNYEQYF. CDR3 coding DNA: TGTGCCAGCAGCCGGGAGGTGGCGCGGGGGAGGAACTACGAGCAGTACTTC.

The genes are TRBV6-5 and TRBJ1-5; perhaps TRBD1 as D (6 bases). Between the trimmed V and J ends, which lost 3 bases and 1 base, there was a span of 13 bases. The CDR3 is 16 residues long. Germline V gives CDR1 MNHEY, CDR2 SVGAGI. For the CDR3, the DNA is TGTGCCAGCAGTTATTCAGGGGATATCAGCAATCAGCCCCAGCATTTT. Its translation is CASSYSGDISNQPQHF.

The gene calls are TRBV6-6 and TRBJ1-6, with a weak D call TRBD1 (5 bases). The CDR3 spans 16 residues. The germline V gene encodes CDR1 MNHNY and CDR2 SVGAGI (reference sequence). Trimming removed 0 bases at V and 12 bases at J, with 18 bases between. CDR3 amino acids: CASSYSTSGNSGPLHF. DNA of the CDR3: TGTGCCAGCAGTTACTCGACATCAGGGAATAGCGGACCCCTCCACTTT.

The rearrangement links TRBV18 to TRBJ1-6; D is perhaps TRBD1 (6 bases). The germline CDR1 and CDR2 sequences are KGHSH and LQKENI. V was cut by 6 bases and J by 9 bases, with 18 bases left in between. The CDR3 totals 15 residues. CDR3 nucleotides: TGTGCCAGCTCCGCAAACAGGGCGGCCTCTTCACCCCTCCACTTT. Protein: CASSANRAASSPLHF.

The chain is built from TRBV6-6 and TRBJ1-6; 8 bases align to TRBD1. CDR1 MNHNY and CDR2 SVGAGI come from the germline V gene (reference sequence). CDR3 length equals 13 residues. V shed 7 bases and J 9 bases; nucleotides not matched to a gene: 5. CDR3 region: CASNGQGSSPLHF. Here the CDR3 DNA reads TGTGCCAGCAACGGACAGGGAAGTTCACCCCTCCACTTT.

The V gene is TRBV6-5, the J gene TRBJ1-2; weak D call: TRBD1 (6 bases). CDR3 length: 14 residues. V shed 6 bases and J shed 4 bases, with 15 bases lying between them. Germline CDR1 is MNHEY and CDR2 is SVGAGI. CDR3 protein: CASRTMKGGYGYTF. The CDR3 bases are TGTGCCAGCAGGACAATGAAAGGGGGCTATGGCTACACCTTC.

For the CDR3, the DNA is TGTGCCAGCGGGGATTTTGTGGCTGAAGCTTTCTTT. Translation gives CASGDFVAEAFF. The gene calls are TRBV2 and TRBJ1-1, with D unclear. Trimming took 8 bases from V and 6 from J, leaving 13 bases between them. Germline CDR1 reads SNHLY; CDR2 reads FYNNEI. This CDR3 is 12 amino acids long.